This T cell receptor (beta chain) was identified during a study of blood T cell repertoires in COVID-19. Whole-study context: Acute and convalescent COVID-19 samples came from the United States, Italy and Spain. Nucleic acid was either cDNA or gDNA, and it came from T cells, B-cell-depleted T cells, or PBMCs.

Authors' processing steps: Reference gene primer amplification gave nucleated cell count estimates. Profiling relied on immunoSEQ multiplex PCR, and the TCRdb table lists in-frame clones only, not all of them. V and J calls and clone size are as listed in that table; D and trimming were resolved from the DNA. The sample yields under 150,000 clones, less than 85% seen once. The sequence derives from a woman older than 75 in a cohort sampled during active or convalescent COVID-19. The sample taken for sequencing was peripheral blood.

The CDR3 DNA sequence: TGTGCCAGCAGTGCTCAACTATGGCGCGCCGGGGAGCTGTTTTTT. Translating gives CASSAQLWRAGELFF. V usage is TRBV25-1 and J usage is TRBJ2-2; D is unresolved. Trimming stripped 4 bases from V and 6 bases from J, with 15 bases between. CDR1 is MGHDK and CDR2 is SYGVNS in the germline V gene. The CDR3 is 15 amino acids.